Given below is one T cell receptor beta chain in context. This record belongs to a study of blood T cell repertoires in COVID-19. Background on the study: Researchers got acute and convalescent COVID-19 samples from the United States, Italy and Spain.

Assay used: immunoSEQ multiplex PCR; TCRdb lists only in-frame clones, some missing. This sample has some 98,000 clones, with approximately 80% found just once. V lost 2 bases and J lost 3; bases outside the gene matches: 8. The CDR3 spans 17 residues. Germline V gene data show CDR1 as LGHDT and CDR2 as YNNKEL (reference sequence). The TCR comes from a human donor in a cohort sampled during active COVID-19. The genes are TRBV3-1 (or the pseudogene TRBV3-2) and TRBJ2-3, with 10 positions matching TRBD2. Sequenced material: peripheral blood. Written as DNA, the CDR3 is TGTGCCAGCAGCCAACAGACCGGGACTAGCGAAACAGATACGCAGTATTTT. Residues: CASSQQTGTSETDTQYF.